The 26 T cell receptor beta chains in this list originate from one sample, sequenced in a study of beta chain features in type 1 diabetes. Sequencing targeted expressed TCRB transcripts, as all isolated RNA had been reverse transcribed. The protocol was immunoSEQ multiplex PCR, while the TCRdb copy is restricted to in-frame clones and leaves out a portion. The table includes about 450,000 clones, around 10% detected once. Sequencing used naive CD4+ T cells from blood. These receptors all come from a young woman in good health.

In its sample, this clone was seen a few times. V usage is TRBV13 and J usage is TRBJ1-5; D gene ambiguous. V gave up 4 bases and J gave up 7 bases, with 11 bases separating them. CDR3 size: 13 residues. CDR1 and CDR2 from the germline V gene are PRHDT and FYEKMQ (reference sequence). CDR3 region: CASSYRANQPQHF. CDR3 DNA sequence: TGTGCCAGCAGCTATAGGGCGAACCAGCCCCAGCATTTT.

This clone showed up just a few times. CDR3 region: CASSQDSTSGQQFF. CDR3 nucleotide sequence: TGCGCCAGCAGCCAAGATTCAACTAGCGGCCAGCAGTTCTTC. This sequence joins TRBV4-3 and TRBJ2-1, with 8 positions matching TRBD2. The CDR3 extends over 14 amino acids. The germline gives CDR1 LGHNA, CDR2 YSLEER. V dropped 0 bases and J dropped 11; count of bases not matched to a gene: 6.

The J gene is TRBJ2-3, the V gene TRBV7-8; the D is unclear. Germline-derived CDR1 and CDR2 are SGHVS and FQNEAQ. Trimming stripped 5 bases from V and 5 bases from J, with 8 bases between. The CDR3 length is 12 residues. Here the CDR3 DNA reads TGTGCCAGCAGCCTTGTAGGAGATACGCAGTATTTT. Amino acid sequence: CASSLVGDTQYF.

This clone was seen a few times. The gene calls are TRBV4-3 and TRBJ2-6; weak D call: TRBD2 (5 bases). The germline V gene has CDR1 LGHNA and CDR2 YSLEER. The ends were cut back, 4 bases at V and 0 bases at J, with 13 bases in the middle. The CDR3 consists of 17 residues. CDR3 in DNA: TGCGCCAGCAGCCTAGCTGAGGGTAGCTCTGGGGCCAACGTCCTGACTTTC. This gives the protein CASSLAEGSSGANVLTF.

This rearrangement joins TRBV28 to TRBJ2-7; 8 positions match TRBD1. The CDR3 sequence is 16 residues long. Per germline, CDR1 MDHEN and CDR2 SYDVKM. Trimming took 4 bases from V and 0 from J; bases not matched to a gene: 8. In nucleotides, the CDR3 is TGTGCCAGCAGTTCACGACAGGGGCTAGACTCCTACGAGCAGTACGTC. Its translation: CASSSRQGLDSYEQYV.

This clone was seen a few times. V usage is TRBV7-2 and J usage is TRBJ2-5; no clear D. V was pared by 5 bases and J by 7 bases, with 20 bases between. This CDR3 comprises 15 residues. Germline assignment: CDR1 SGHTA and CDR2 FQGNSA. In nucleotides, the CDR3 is TGTGCCAGCAGCGGAGATAGGCCGGGCGCTGGGACCCAGTACTTC. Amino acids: CASSGDRPGAGTQYF. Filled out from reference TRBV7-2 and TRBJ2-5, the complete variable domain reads GAGVSQSPSNKVTEKGKDVELRCDPISGHTALYWYRQSLGQGLEFLIYFQGNSAPDKSGLPSDRFSAERTGGSVSTLTIQRTQQEDSAVYLCASSGDRPGAGTQYFGPGTRLLVL.

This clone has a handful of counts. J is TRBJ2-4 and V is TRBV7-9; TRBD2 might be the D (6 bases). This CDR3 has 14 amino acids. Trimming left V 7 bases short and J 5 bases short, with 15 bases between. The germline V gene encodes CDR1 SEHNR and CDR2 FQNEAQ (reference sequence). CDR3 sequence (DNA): TGTGCCAGCACCCTTCCGGGAGCGGAAAACATTCAGTACTTC. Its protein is CASTLPGAENIQYF. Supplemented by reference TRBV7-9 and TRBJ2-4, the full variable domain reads DTGVSQNPRHKITKRGQNVTFRCDPISEHNRLYWYRQTLGQGPEFLTYFQNEAQLEKSRLLSDRFSAERPKGSFSTLEIQRTEQGDSAMYLCASTLPGAENIQYFGAGTRLSVL.

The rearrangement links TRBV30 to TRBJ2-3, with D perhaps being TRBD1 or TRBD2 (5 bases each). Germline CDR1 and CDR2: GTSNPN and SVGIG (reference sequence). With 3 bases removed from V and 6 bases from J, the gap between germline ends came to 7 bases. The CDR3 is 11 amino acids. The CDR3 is CAWRGVDTQYF. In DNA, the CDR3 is TGTGCCTGGAGGGGGGTGGATACGCAGTATTTT.

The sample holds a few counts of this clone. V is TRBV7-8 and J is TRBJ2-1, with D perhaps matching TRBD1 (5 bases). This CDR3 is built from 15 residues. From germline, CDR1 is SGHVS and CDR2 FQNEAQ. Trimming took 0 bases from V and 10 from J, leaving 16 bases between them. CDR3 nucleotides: TGTGCCAGCAGCTTAGCCCAGGGCGACCTCCTGGAGCAGTTCTTC. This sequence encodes CASSLAQGDLLEQFF.

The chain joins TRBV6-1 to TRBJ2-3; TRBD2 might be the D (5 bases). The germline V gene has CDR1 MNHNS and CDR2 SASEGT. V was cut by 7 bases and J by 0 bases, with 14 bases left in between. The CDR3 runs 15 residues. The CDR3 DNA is TGTGCCAGCACGGACGGGCAGCGGAGCACAGATACGCAGTATTTT. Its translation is CASTDGQRSTDTQYF.

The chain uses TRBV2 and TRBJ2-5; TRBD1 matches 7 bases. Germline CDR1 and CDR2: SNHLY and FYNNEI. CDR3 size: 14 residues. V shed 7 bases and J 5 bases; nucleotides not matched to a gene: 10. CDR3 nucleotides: TGTGCCAGCACCAGACAGGGTGCGGACGAGACCCAGTACTTC. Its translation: CASTRQGADETQYF.

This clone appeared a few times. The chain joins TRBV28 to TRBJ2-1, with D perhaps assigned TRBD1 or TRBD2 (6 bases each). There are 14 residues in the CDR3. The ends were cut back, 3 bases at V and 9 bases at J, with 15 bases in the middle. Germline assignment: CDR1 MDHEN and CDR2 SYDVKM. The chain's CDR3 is CASSFRHRGREQFF. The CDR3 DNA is TGTGCCAGCAGTTTCCGGCACCGGGGGCGTGAGCAGTTCTTC.

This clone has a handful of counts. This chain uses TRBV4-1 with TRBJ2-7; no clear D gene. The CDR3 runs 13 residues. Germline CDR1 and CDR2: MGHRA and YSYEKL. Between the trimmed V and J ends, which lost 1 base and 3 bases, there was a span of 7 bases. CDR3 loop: CASSQGVDYEQYF. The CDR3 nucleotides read TGCGCCAGCAGCCAAGGAGTCGACTACGAGCAGTACTTC.

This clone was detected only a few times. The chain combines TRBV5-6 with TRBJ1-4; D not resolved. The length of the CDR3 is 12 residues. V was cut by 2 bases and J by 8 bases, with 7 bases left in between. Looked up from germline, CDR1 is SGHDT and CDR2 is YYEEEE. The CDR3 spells CASSFSREKLFF. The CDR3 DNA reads TGTGCCAGCAGCTTCTCGCGAGAAAAACTGTTTTTT. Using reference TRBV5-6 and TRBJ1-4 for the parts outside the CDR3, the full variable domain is DAGVTQSPTHLIKTRGQQVTLRCSPKSGHDTVSWYQQALGQGPQFIFQYYEEEERQRGNFPDRFSGHQFPNYSSELNVNALLLGDSALYLCASSFSREKLFFGSGTQLSVL.

In nucleotides, the CDR3 is TGTGCCAGCTCACCCAACGCGGGGGAGCAGTACGTC. This gives the protein CASSPNAGEQYV. The rearrangement uses TRBV18 and TRBJ2-7, with D possibly TRBD2 on 6 matching bases. V dropped 3 bases and J dropped 7 bases, with 10 bases sitting between them. The CDR3 loop spans 12 amino acids. Germline lookup yields CDR1 KGHSH and CDR2 LQKENI.

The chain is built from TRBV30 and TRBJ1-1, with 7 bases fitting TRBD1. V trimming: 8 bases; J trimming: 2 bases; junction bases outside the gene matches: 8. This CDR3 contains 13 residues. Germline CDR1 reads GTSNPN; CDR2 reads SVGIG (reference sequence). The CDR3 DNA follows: TGTGCCGCCGAAAACAGGGGAAACACTGAAGCTTTCTTT. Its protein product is CAAENRGNTEAFF.

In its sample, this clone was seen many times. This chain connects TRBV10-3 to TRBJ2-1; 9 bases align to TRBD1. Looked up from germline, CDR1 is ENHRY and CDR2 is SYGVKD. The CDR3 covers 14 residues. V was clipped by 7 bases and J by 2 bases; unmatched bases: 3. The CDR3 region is CAITGQGTYNEQFF. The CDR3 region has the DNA TGTGCCATCACCGGACAGGGGACCTACAATGAGCAGTTCTTC.

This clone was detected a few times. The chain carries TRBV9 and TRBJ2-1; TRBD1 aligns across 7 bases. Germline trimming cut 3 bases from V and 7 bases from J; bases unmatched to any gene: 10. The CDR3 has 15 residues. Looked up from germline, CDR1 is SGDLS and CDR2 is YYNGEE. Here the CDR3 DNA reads TGTGCCAGCAGCGGCACCGGACAGGCAAAGAATGAGCAGTTCTTC. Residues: CASSGTGQAKNEQFF.

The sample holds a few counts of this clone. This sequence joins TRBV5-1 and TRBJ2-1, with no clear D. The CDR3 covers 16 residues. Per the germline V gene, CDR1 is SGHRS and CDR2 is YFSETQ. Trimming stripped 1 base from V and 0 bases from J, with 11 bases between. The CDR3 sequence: CASSLPLESSYNEQFF. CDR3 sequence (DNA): TGCGCCAGCAGCTTGCCCCTCGAGAGCTCCTACAATGAGCAGTTCTTC.

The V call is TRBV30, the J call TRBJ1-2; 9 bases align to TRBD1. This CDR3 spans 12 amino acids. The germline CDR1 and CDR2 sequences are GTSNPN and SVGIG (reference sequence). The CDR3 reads CATTGGEYGYTF. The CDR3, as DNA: TGTGCGACAACAGGGGGCGAGTATGGCTACACCTTC.

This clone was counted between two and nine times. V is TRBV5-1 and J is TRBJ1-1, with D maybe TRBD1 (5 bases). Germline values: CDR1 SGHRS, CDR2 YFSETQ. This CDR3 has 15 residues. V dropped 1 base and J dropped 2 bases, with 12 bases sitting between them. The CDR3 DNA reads TGCGCCAGCAGCTTGTCGAGACAGCTAAACACTGAAGCTTTCTTT. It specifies CASSLSRQLNTEAFF. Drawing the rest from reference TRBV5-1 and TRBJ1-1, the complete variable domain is KAGVTQTPRYLIKTRGQQVTLSCSPISGHRSVSWYQQTPGQGLQFLFEYFSETQRNKGNFPGRFSGRQFSNSRSEMNVSTLELGDSALYLCASSLSRQLNTEAFFGQGTRLTVV.

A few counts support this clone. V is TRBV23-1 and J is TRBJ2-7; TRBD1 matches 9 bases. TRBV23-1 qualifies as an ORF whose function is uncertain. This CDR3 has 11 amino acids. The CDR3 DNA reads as TGCGCCAGCAGTCAAACTGCGGACAGGGGCGTC. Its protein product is CASSQTADRGV.

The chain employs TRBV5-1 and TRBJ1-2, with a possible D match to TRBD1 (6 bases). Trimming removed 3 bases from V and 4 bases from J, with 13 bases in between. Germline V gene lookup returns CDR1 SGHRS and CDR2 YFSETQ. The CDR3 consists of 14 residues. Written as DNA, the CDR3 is TGCGCCAGCAGCTCGGGACAAAATCCCTATGGCTACACCTTC. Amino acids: CASSSGQNPYGYTF.

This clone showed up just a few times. CDR3 nucleotides: TGTGCCAGCAGCTTATCCCTAGCGGGGGGGCCTGGTGCAGATACGCAGTATTTT. Translated, it gives CASSLSLAGGPGADTQYF. The gene calls are TRBV7-2 and TRBJ2-3, with 12 bases identical to TRBD2. V shed 2 bases and J 4 bases; nucleotides not matched to a gene: 10. CDR3 length equals 18 residues. Looked up from germline, CDR1 is SGHTA and CDR2 is FQGNSA.

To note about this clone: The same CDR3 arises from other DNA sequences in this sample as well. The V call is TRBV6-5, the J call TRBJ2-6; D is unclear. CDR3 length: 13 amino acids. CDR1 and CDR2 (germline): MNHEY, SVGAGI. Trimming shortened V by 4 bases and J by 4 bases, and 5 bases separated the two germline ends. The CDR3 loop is CASSFPGANVLTF. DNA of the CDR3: TGTGCCAGCAGTTTCCCCGGGGCCAACGTCCTGACTTTC.

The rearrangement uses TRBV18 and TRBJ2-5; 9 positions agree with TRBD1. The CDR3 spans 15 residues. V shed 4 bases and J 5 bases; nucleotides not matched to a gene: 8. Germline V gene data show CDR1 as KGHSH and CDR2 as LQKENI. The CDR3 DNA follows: TGTGCCAGCTCACTCGGACAGGGGATGGTGGAGACCCAGTACTTC. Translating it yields CASSLGQGMVETQYF.